The clone carrying this TCR beta chain was counted only a few times. The target antigen is unknown. The authors isolated CD4+ T cells after around 9 days of culture. This specimen comes from a study of vaccination effects on CD4 cells after COVID-19. Study-level information: Antigen-specific CD4+ T cells expanded by the ViraFEST assay with viral peptide pools were then sequenced.

Data came from immunoSEQ multiplex PCR; TCRdb stores just in-frame clones and leaves some out. Here the sample spans about 64,000 clones, 72% being singletons. The sequenced sample was CD4+ T cells from PBMCs cultured without peptide, obtained before COVID-19 vaccination. The receptor was isolated from a human donor who had a prior SARS-CoV-2 infection.

CDR3 sequence: CAGGSYGINSPLHF. The DNA for the CDR3 is TGTGCCGGAGGATCTTATGGGATTAATTCACCCCTCCACTTT. This chain joins TRBV6-5 and TRBJ1-6; D gene uncertain. Germline CDR1 is MNHEY and CDR2 is SVGAGI. V dropped 11 bases and J dropped 6 bases, with 17 bases sitting between them. The CDR3 is 14 amino acids.